This is a list of T cell receptor beta chains from one sample in a study of intratumoral heterogeneity in liver cancer. Clones were sequenced by immunoSEQ multiplex PCR, and TCRdb holds only the in-frame ones, with some missing. This sample carries roughly 6,200 clones, 71% of them seen once, and the ten largest clones take about 39%. The sample consisted of tumor tissue, taken before any cancer treatment. The receptors were sampled from a woman aged 70-85 years with hepatocellular carcinoma. Both conserved end residues are part of each CDR3.

V	J	CDR3
TRBV2	TRBJ2-7	CASSERGGRLNHYYEQYF
TRBV5-5	TRBJ2-7	CASSFSDRVDYEQYF
TRBV7-6	TRBJ2-3	CASSLRTSGRLADTQYF
TRBV6-5	TRBJ1-1	CASSLQGQNTEAFF
TRBV9	TRBJ2-3	CASSVASSAALAGGTDTQYF
TRBV7-2	TRBJ2-2	CASSLGHTTGELFF
TRBV7-3	TRBJ1-5	CASSRDGLDQPQHF
TRBV18	TRBJ1-1	CASSPKVGTEAFF
TRBV4-1	TRBJ1-2	CASSQEGEGGYTF
TRBV19	TRBJ2-3	CASGDPGQGTDTQYF
TRBV7-8	TRBJ2-3	CASSPTSGFTDTQYF
TRBV6-4	TRBJ2-3	CASSDSRIQGSDTQYF
TRBV19	TRBJ2-5	CASSIGGHNLYF
TRBV28	TRBJ2-1	CASSESGSSSYNEQFF
TRBV20-1	TRBJ2-1	CSAISEQFF
TRBV7-2	TRBJ2-1	CASSLAGQLNEQFF
TRBV6-5	TRBJ2-7	CASSTGHPTYEQYF
TRBV3-1/TRBV3-2	TRBJ1-3	CASSQGTGSNTIYF
TRBV24-1	TRBJ2-1	CATSDPGQPYNEQFF
TRBV5-5	TRBJ2-7	CASAALAGVSYEQYF
TRBV19	TRBJ1-1	CASSMRGGGMNTEAFF
TRBV27	TRBJ2-5	CASGVRGRETQYF
TRBV6-4	TRBJ2-2	CASSDEQRLRTGELFF
TRBV9	TRBJ2-1	CASSSNPTQGGEQFF
TRBV4-1	TRBJ2-2	CASSQDRGRSSTGELFF
TRBV7-3	TRBJ2-1	CASSLRDRERNEQFF
TRBV3-1/TRBV3-2	TRBJ1-1	CASSPQRGVNTEAFF
TRBV5-4	TRBJ2-7	CASSLGDEQYF
TRBV6-5	TRBJ2-7	CASSKPGLPYEQYF
TRBV7-9	TRBJ2-5	CATGYGGETQYF
TRBV7-2	TRBJ2-2	CARPTSSGRRTGELFF
TRBV6-1	TRBJ2-3	CASSEVGTYDTQYF
TRBV28	TRBJ2-1	CASSSNSGLHNEQFF
TRBV12-2	TRBJ1-5	CASRLLPPGQGGCGNQPQHF
TRBV7-3	TRBJ2-7	CASSATGVDEQYF
TRBV4-2	TRBJ2-6	CASSQAVAGSGANVLTF
TRBV18	TRBJ2-3	CASSPGQGAGDTQYF